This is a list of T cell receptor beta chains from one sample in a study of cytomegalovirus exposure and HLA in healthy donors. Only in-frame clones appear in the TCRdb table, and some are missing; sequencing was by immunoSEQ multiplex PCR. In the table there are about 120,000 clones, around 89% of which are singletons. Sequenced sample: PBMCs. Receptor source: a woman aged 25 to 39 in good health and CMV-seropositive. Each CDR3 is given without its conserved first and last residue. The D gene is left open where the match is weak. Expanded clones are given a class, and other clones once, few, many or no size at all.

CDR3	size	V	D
ASSFGRLTEAF	-	TRBV27	-
ASSQGGDNTEAF	once	TRBV4-3	-
ASSLGGHSTDTQY	-	TRBV27	TRBD1
ASSFNLGTGNQPQH	-	TRBV5-6	TRBD1
ASSGGTGGYEQF	-	TRBV6-1	TRBD1
ASSSVLAGHNEQF	-	TRBV9	TRBD2
ASSVVPRGIDGYT	-	TRBV9	-
ASSEGAFGNEQF	once	TRBV6-1	-
ASSDWGGSNYGYT	-	TRBV6-1	-
ASSLAPGQGFYEQY	-	TRBV5-1	TRBD1
ASSTEFLRPGEKLF	-	TRBV7-9	-
ASSFLYGYT	-	TRBV5-6	-
ASSQGRGNTEAF	-	TRBV4-1	-
ASSLGQGGVEQF	few	TRBV4-3	TRBD1
AIGEGAGELF	-	TRBV10-3	-
ASSEGRRGAITDTQY	-	TRBV6-1	-
AIGSTGTYEQY	-	TRBV10-3	TRBD1
ASTGTANYGYT	few	TRBV2	TRBD1
ASSQLNYGYT	-	TRBV6-5	-
ASSYSSITPGDGYT	-	TRBV6-6	-
SAPRARVQF	-	TRBV20-1	-
ASSESGRTDTQY	once	TRBV6-5	TRBD2
ASSSTVMNTEAF	-	TRBV6-6	-
AWSRDRRSYEQY	-	TRBV30	-
ASSPGARGSYEQY	-	TRBV14	-
ASSSLGGDSYNEQF	-	TRBV6-6	-
ASSLPGLAGGTDTQY	-	TRBV5-6	TRBD2
ASSPARAGTFYGYT	few	TRBV6-7	-